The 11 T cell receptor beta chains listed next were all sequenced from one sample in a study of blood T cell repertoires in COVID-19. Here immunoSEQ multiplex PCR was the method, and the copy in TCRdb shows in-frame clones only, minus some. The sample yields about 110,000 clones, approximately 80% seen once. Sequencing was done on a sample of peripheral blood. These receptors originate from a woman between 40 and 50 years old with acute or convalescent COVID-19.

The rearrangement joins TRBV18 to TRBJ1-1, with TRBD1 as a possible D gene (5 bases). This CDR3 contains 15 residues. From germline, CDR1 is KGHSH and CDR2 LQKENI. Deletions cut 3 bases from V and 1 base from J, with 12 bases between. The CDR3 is CASSPNPTANTEAFF. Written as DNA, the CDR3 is TGTGCCAGCTCACCTAACCCGACAGCGAACACTGAAGCTTTCTTT.

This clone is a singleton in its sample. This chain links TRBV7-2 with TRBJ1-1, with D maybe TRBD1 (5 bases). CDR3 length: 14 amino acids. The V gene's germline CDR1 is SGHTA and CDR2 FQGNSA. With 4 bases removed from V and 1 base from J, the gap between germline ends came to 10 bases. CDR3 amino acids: CASSSYGGNTEAFF. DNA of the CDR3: TGTGCCAGCAGCTCTTACGGGGGGAACACTGAAGCTTTCTTT.

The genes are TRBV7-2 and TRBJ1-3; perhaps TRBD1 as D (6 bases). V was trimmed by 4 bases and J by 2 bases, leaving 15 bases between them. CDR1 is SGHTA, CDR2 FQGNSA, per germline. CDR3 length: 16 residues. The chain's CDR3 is CASSSSRGRPGNTIYF. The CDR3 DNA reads TGTGCCAGCAGCTCGTCCAGGGGTCGGCCTGGAAACACCATATATTTT.

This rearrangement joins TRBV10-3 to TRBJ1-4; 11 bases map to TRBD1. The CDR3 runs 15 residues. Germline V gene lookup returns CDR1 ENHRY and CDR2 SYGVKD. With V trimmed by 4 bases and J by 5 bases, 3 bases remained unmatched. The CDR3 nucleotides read TGTGCCATCAGTGGCGGACAGGGGGCGAATGAAAAACTGTTTTTT. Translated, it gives CAISGGQGANEKLFF.

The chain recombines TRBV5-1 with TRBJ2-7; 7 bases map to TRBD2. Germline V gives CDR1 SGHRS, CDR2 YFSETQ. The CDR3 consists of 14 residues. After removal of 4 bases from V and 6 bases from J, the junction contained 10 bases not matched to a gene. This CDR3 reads CASSPGRPGGEQYF. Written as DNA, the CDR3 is TGCGCCAGCAGCCCGGGACGCCCGGGAGGCGAGCAGTACTTC.

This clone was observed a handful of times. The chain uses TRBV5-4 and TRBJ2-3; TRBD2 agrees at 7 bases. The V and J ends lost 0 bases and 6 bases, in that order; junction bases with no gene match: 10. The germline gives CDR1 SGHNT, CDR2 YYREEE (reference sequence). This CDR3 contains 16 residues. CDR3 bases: TGTGCCAGCAGCTTGGCTTCAGCGGGGCTCCGGGATACGCAGTATTTT. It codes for CASSLASAGLRDTQYF.

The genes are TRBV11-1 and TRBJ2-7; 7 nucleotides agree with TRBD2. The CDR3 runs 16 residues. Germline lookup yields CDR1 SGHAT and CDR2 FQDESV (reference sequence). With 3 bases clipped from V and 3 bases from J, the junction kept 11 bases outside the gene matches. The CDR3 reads CASSFLDMTSFYEQYF. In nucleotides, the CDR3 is TGTGCCAGCAGCTTCTTGGATATGACTAGCTTCTACGAGCAGTACTTC. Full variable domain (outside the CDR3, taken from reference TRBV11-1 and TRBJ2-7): EAEVAQSPRYKITEKSQAVAFWCDPISGHATLYWYRQILGQGPELLVQFQDESVVDDSQLPKDRFSAERLKGVDSTLKIQPAELGDSAMYLCASSFLDMTSFYEQYFGPGTRLTVT.

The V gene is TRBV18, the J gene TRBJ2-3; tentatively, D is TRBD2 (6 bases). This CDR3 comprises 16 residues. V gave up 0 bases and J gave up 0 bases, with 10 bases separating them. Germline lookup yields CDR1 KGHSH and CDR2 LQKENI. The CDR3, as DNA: TGTGCCAGCTCACCACCACTAGGGACTAGCACAGATACGCAGTATTTT. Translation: CASSPPLGTSTDTQYF.

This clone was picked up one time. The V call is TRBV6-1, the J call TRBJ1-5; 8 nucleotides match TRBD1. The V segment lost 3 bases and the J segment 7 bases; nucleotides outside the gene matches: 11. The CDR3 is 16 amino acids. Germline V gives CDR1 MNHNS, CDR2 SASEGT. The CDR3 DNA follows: TGTGCCAGCAGTGAGGCCTGGACAGGGCAAAGGCAGCCCCAGCATTTT. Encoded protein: CASSEAWTGQRQPQHF.

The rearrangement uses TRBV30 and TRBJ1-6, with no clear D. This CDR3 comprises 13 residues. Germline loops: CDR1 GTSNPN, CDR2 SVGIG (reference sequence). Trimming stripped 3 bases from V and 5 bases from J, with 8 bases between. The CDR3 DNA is TGTGCCTGGAGGCGTCAGGATAATTCACCCCTCCACTTT. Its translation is CAWRRQDNSPLHF.

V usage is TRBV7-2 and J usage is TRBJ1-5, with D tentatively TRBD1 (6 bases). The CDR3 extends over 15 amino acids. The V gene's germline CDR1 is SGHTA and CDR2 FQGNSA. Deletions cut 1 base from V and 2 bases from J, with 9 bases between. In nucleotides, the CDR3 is TGTGCCAGCAGCTTAGACAGGGCCGGCAATCAGCCCCAGCATTTT. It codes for CASSLDRAGNQPQHF.